This note documents a single T cell receptor beta chain sequence. This sample is part of a study of blood T cell repertoires in COVID-19. The germline CDR1 and CDR2 sequences are MGHRA and YSYEKL. This CDR3 region has 17 residues. The V gene lost 0 bases and the J gene lost 5 bases, with 19 bases spanning the gap. TCRdb's copy holds only in-frame clones and misses some; the assay was immunoSEQ multiplex PCR. The sample shows over 95,000 clones, about 89% of them seen only once. The specimen was peripheral blood. The rearrangement links TRBV4-1 to TRBJ2-5; D might be TRBD2 (5 bases). This clonotype was obtained from a human donor with acute or convalescent COVID-19. The donor label of this sample is uncertain. The CDR3 nucleotides read TGCGCCAGCAGCCAAGATGGCGCGTCTCACGGCGGGGAGACCCAGTACTTC. It specifies CASSQDGASHGGETQYF.